The subject of this entry is one T cell receptor beta chain. This sample stems from a study of monozygotic twins with inflammatory bowel disease. Reprocessing the 5' RACE reads, TCRdb reports a single entry for every CDR3 protein and omits DNA. The table counts approximately 330,000 distinct CDR3 sequences; around 2% lies in the top ten. Germline assignment: CDR1 MNHEY and CDR2 SMNVEV (reference sequence). The CDR3 is 16 residues long. Input material: blood. The V call is TRBV27, the J call TRBJ2-3; TCRdb reports TRBD2, a call that lacks DNA to check it against. This receptor was obtained from a human donor with ulcerative colitis or Crohn's disease, or a healthy co-twin of an affected twin (not recorded which). The chain's CDR3 is CASSLSTGGVTDTQYF.